This passage covers 22 T cell receptor beta chains from one sample sequenced in a study of blood T cell repertoires in COVID-19. The assay was immunoSEQ multiplex PCR, and TCRdb's table has in-frame clones only and misses some. The table records approximately 110,000 clones, approximately 80% of them present only once. The material sequenced was peripheral blood. The origin of the receptors is a man aged 70-80 years with active or convalescent COVID-19.

The rearrangement uses TRBV5-4 and TRBJ2-7; 13 bases are a match to TRBD2. V shed 4 bases and J 3 bases; nucleotides not matched to a gene: 7. This CDR3 region has 16 residues. Germline CDR1 and CDR2: SGHNT and YYREEE (reference sequence). CDR3 bases: TGTGCCAGCAGCCCGGGACTAGCGGGATTGGACTACGAGCAGTACTTC. It yields the protein CASSPGLAGLDYEQYF.

The sample holds one count of this clone. The chain employs TRBV28 and TRBJ2-1; the match to TRBD2 covers 13 bases. V shed 4 bases, J shed 3 bases, and the junction held 3 bases outside the gene matches. CDR3 length: 16 residues. Germline V gene lookup returns CDR1 MDHEN and CDR2 SYDVKM. The CDR3 loop is CASSWGLAGSYNEQFF. DNA of the CDR3: TGTGCCAGCAGTTGGGGACTAGCGGGAAGCTACAATGAGCAGTTCTTC.

This chain connects TRBV2 to TRBJ2-3, with 11 bases identical to TRBD1. V trimming: 8 bases; J trimming: 8 bases; junction bases outside the gene matches: 9. This CDR3 has 14 residues. In germline, CDR1 is SNHLY, CDR2 FYNNEI. The CDR3 nucleotides read TGTGCCAGCGGCCGGGACAGGGGGGCATCTACGCAGTATTTT. Translated: CASGRDRGASTQYF.

The sample holds one count of this clone. This chain links TRBV15 with TRBJ2-5; D is perhaps TRBD2 (5 bases). The V gene lost 0 bases and the J gene lost 2 bases, with 10 bases spanning the gap. This CDR3 spans 15 amino acids. The V gene's germline CDR1 is LNHNV and CDR2 YYDKDF (reference sequence). In nucleotides, the CDR3 is TGTGCCACCAGCAGAGAAAGACTATCTCAAGAGACCCAGTACTTC. Amino acid sequence: CATSRERLSQETQYF.

To note about this clone: A much larger clone differs from this one at a single base, so this may be a read error. Other DNA sequences in the same sample also yield this CDR3. The V gene is TRBV12-3 or TRBV12-4, the J gene TRBJ1-1; possible D gene TRBD1, 6 bases. The ends were cut back, 5 bases at V and 4 bases at J, with 8 bases in the middle. The CDR3 contains 12 residues. The DNA for the CDR3 is TGTGCCAGCAGTCGGACAGTCACTGAAGCTTTCTTT. This codes for CASSRTVTEAFF.

V gene TRBV27 combines with J gene TRBJ1-2, with D tentatively TRBD1 (5 bases). Trimming took off 4 bases at V and 4 bases at J, with 10 bases between the two ends. The CDR3 extends over 13 amino acids. The germline V gene has CDR1 MNHEY and CDR2 SMNVEV (reference sequence). This chain's CDR3 is CASSSQGGYGYTF. CDR3 coding DNA: TGTGCCAGCAGTTCCCAGGGAGGCTATGGCTACACCTTC.

CDR3 sequence (DNA): TGTGCCAGCAGTTTAGCCCGGGGTTCTTGGGACACAGATACGCAGTATTTT. Protein sequence: CASSLARGSWDTDTQYF. This sequence joins TRBV28 and TRBJ2-3, with D possibly being TRBD2 (5 bases). CDR3 length: 17 residues. Germline CDR1 and CDR2: MDHEN and SYDVKM. V was clipped by 2 bases and J by 2 bases, with 17 bases between them.

This chain joins TRBV19 and TRBJ1-6; D perhaps matches TRBD1 (5 bases). This CDR3 has 15 residues. Trimming left V 5 bases short and J 6 bases short, with 14 bases between. Per the germline V gene, CDR1 is LNHDA and CDR2 is SQIVND (reference sequence). The CDR3 region is CASSPWGGVNSPLHF. CDR3 in DNA: TGTGCCAGTAGTCCCTGGGGAGGGGTTAATTCACCCCTCCACTTT.

This chain uses TRBV27 with TRBJ2-6; D may be TRBD1 (5 bases). This CDR3 spans 16 amino acids. CDR1 and CDR2 from the germline V gene are MNHEY and SMNVEV (reference sequence). Trimming took 3 bases from V and 0 from J, leaving 9 bases between them. In nucleotides, the CDR3 is TGTGCCAGCAGTTTGGCCAGGGTCTCTGGGGCCAACGTCCTGACTTTC. It is translated as CASSLARVSGANVLTF.

CDR3 DNA: TGTGCCAGCAGTGAAGTGGCAGGGAATTCACCCCTCCACTTT. This translates into CASSEVAGNSPLHF. This chain links TRBV2 with TRBJ1-6, with D tentatively TRBD1 (5 bases). This CDR3 comprises 14 residues. Looked up from germline, CDR1 is SNHLY and CDR2 is FYNNEI. The V end lost 1 base, the J end lost 7 bases, and 8 bases lay between the germline ends.

This chain connects TRBV5-1 to TRBJ2-5; 10 nucleotides line up with TRBD2. The CDR3 is 17 residues long. The germline V gene has CDR1 SGHRS and CDR2 YFSETQ. The V gene end was trimmed by 0 bases and the J gene end by 3 bases; junction bases not matched to a gene: 8. The CDR3 is CASSLVPSGSFKETQYF. The CDR3 DNA is TGCGCCAGCAGCTTGGTCCCTAGCGGGAGCTTTAAAGAGACCCAGTACTTC. Variable domain in full (rest from reference TRBV5-1 and TRBJ2-5): KAGVTQTPRYLIKTRGQQVTLSCSPISGHRSVSWYQQTPGQGLQFLFEYFSETQRNKGNFPGRFSGRQFSNSRSEMNVSTLELGDSALYLCASSLVPSGSFKETQYFGPGTRLLVL.

The V gene is TRBV5-1, the J gene TRBJ1-3, with 8 positions matching TRBD1. This CDR3 spans 15 amino acids. CDR1 is SGHRS and CDR2 is YFSETQ in the germline V gene. Trimming removed 4 bases from V and 1 base from J; junction bases left unmatched: 4. This CDR3 reads CASSPDRGSGNTIYF. The CDR3 bases are TGCGCCAGCAGCCCAGACAGGGGATCTGGAAACACCATATATTTT.

V is TRBV4-1 and J is TRBJ2-3; 7 nucleotides line up with TRBD2. The V segment lost 2 bases and the J segment 0 bases; nucleotides outside the gene matches: 11. There are 18 residues in the CDR3. CDR1 and CDR2 from the germline V gene are MGHRA and YSYEKL. CDR3 DNA sequence: TGCGCCAGCAGCCAACATTACTATCGAGCGGGAAGCACAGATACGCAGTATTTT. Its protein product is CASSQHYYRAGSTDTQYF.

The CDR3: CASSDGQGNTEAFF. CDR3 bases: TGTGCCAGCAGTGATGGACAGGGGAACACTGAAGCTTTCTTT. The V and J genes are TRBV2 and TRBJ1-1, with 8 bases fitting TRBD1. In germline, CDR1 is SNHLY, CDR2 FYNNEI. The trim removed 3 bases at V and 1 base at J, leaving 1 base unmatched. The CDR3 length is 14 residues.

The genes are TRBV19 and TRBJ1-2; D is possibly TRBD1 (6 bases). CDR1 is LNHDA, CDR2 SQIVND, per germline (reference sequence). The ends were cut back, 6 bases at V and 5 bases at J, with 19 bases in the middle. This CDR3 is built from 15 residues. The CDR3 spells CASSLDSGMIYGYTF. In DNA, the CDR3 is TGTGCCAGTAGCCTGGACAGCGGTATGATTTATGGCTACACCTTC.

This chain connects TRBV18 to TRBJ2-7, with D hard to call. Trimming left V 4 bases short and J 0 bases short, with 7 bases between. CDR3 length equals 13 residues. The germline V gene encodes CDR1 KGHSH and CDR2 LQKENI. In nucleotides, the CDR3 is TGTGCCAGCTCACTGGGCATCTCCTACGAGCAGTACTTC. Its translation: CASSLGISYEQYF.

V usage is TRBV29-1 and J usage is TRBJ1-1, with 9 bases fitting TRBD1. Germline CDR1 is SQVTM and CDR2 is ANQGSEA. This CDR3 spans 12 amino acids. V trimming: 4 bases; J trimming: 4 bases; junction bases outside the gene matches: 1. CDR3 sequence (DNA): TGCAGCGTTGGGGACAGGGTCACTGAAGCTTTCTTT. Its protein product is CSVGDRVTEAFF.

The gene calls are TRBV6-5 and TRBJ2-7; a possible D gene is TRBD2 (6 bases). The CDR3 length is 15 residues. Germline CDR1 reads MNHEY; CDR2 reads SVGAGI. V was shortened by 5 bases and J by 0 bases, with 14 bases between the two germline ends. Written as DNA, the CDR3 is TGTGCCAGCAGTCGGGACCGCGGGAACTCCTACGAGCAGTACTTC. Encoded protein: CASSRDRGNSYEQYF.

The V gene is TRBV28, the J gene TRBJ1-1; maybe TRBD1 (5 bases). V was shortened by 4 bases and J by 5 bases, with 14 bases between the two germline ends. In germline, CDR1 is MDHEN, CDR2 SYDVKM. This CDR3 spans 14 amino acids. The CDR3 reads CASSSKNRRTEAFF. Here the CDR3 DNA reads TGTGCCAGCAGTTCGAAAAACAGGCGGACTGAAGCTTTCTTT.

J is TRBJ1-5 and V is TRBV6-2 or TRBV6-3; 7 nucleotides line up with TRBD1. The CDR3 extends over 19 amino acids. The junction had 13 bases not matched to a gene; V was cut back by 2 bases and J by 0 bases. In germline, CDR1 is MNHEY, CDR2 SVGEGT. The chain's CDR3 is CASSYGLLQGLYSNQPQHF. The CDR3 DNA sequence: TGTGCCAGCAGTTACGGCCTCTTACAGGGGCTGTATAGCAATCAGCCCCAGCATTTT.

The chain joins TRBV10-2 to TRBJ1-1; TRBD1 aligns across 11 bases. In germline, CDR1 is WSHSY, CDR2 SAAADI. This CDR3 spans 15 amino acids. The trim removed 10 bases at V and 3 bases at J, leaving 10 bases unmatched. Here the CDR3 reads CATQDRGRGDTEAFF. The DNA for the CDR3 is TGCGCCACCCAGGACAGGGGGCGCGGGGACACTGAAGCTTTCTTT.

J is TRBJ2-5 and V is TRBV18; D possibly corresponds to TRBD2 (6 bases). The germline gives CDR1 KGHSH, CDR2 LQKENI. Trimming cost V 3 bases and J 2 bases, with 13 bases left between them. The CDR3 has 15 amino acids. The CDR3 loop is CASSPLDGGQETQYF. The DNA for the CDR3 is TGTGCCAGCTCACCCTTGGACGGGGGACAAGAGACCCAGTACTTC.